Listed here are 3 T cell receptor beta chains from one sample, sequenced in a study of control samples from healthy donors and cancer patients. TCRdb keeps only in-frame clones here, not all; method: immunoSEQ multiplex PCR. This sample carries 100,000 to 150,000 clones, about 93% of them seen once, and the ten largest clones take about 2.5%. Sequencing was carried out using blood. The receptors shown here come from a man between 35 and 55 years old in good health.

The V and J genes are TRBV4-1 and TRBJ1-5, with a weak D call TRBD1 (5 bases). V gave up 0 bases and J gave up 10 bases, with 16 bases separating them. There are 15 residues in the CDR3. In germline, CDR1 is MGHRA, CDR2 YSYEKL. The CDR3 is CASSQDATVRGPQHF. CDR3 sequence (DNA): TGCGCCAGCAGCCAAGATGCGACAGTGAGGGGTCCCCAGCATTTT.

CDR3 in DNA: TGTGCCAGCAGTTACCGTGGGGGAGCACAAGAGACCCAGTACTTC. Translated, it gives CASSYRGGAQETQYF. The V gene is TRBV6-5, the J gene TRBJ2-5; either TRBD1 or TRBD2 may fit D (5 bases each). The CDR3 sequence is 15 residues long. Looked up from germline, CDR1 is MNHEY and CDR2 is SVGAGI. Trimming pared 2 bases from V and 2 bases from J, leaving 12 bases between.

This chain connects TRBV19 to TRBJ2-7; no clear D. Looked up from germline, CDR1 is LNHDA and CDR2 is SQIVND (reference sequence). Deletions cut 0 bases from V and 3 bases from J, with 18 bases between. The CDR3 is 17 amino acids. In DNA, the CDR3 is TGTGCCAGTAGTATAGATCCTCGGGTCCCCCTCAACTACGAGCAGTACTTC. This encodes CASSIDPRVPLNYEQYF.